Following are 6 T cell receptor beta chains from one sample sequenced in a study of brain T cells in children with intractable seizures. Generated by immunoSEQ multiplex PCR, the TCRdb table keeps only in-frame clones and is missing some. The table has roughly 80,000 clones, 90% to 95% seen once. The sequencing used peripheral blood, collected at surgery. The source of these receptors is a girl aged 2-10 years with Rasmussen encephalitis and intractable seizures.

This clone was seen ten or more times. J is TRBJ1-1 and V is TRBV28; maybe TRBD1 (6 bases). V lost 4 bases and J lost 7, with 13 bases in between. Germline V gives CDR1 MDHEN, CDR2 SYDVKM. CDR3 length equals 13 residues. The CDR3 DNA reads TGTGCCAGCAGTTCCTCCGGACAGATTGAAGCTTTCTTT. Its protein is CASSSSGQIEAFF.

This clone was seen only once. The chain employs TRBV15 and TRBJ2-3; 8 bases align to TRBD1. The CDR3 spans 17 residues. Germline lookup yields CDR1 LNHNV and CDR2 YYDKDF (reference sequence). Trimming cost V 5 bases and J 3 bases; bases outside gene matches: 13. As DNA, the CDR3 is TGTGCCACCAGCGGACGGCGCTTGGACAGGGTTACAGATACGCAGTATTTT. It is translated as CATSGRRLDRVTDTQYF. The variable domain in full, with the rest retrieved from reference TRBV15 and TRBJ2-3, is DAMVIQNPRYQVTQFGKPVTLSCSQTLNHNVMYWYQQKSSQAPKLLFHYYDKDFNNEADTPDNFQSRRPNTSFCFLDIRSPGLGDTAMYLCATSGRRLDRVTDTQYFGPGTRLTVL.

The CDR3 region is CASSFDLYADTQYF. The CDR3 DNA is TGTGCCAGCAGCTTTGACCTATATGCAGATACGCAGTATTTT. The genes are TRBV7-2 and TRBJ2-3; no definite D call. The CDR3 runs 14 residues. The V end lost 3 bases, the J end lost 4 bases, and 11 bases lay between the germline ends. Germline V gene lookup returns CDR1 SGHTA and CDR2 FQGNSA.

The rearrangement links TRBV3-1 (or the pseudogene TRBV3-2) to TRBJ1-5; perhaps TRBD1 as D (5 bases). Germline CDR1 LGHDT, CDR2 YNNKEL (reference sequence). Trimming stripped 3 bases from V and 1 base from J, with 7 bases between. The CDR3 has 14 residues. The CDR3 DNA is TGTGCCAGCAGCCATACAGGAAGCAATCAGCCCCAGCATTTT. It specifies CASSHTGSNQPQHF.

This clone was detected once. The gene calls are TRBV18 and TRBJ2-1; maybe TRBD2 (5 bases). Deletions cut 0 bases from V and 8 bases from J, with 23 bases between. Looked up from germline, CDR1 is KGHSH and CDR2 is LQKENI. This CDR3 region has 18 residues. In DNA form, the CDR3 reads TGTGCCAGCTCACCACCCAAATCAAGGCTAGCCATCGGCGATGAGCAGTTCTTC. Its protein is CASSPPKSRLAIGDEQFF. The variable domain in full, completed from reference TRBV18 and TRBJ2-1, reads NAGVMQNPRHLVRRRGQEARLRCSPMKGHSHVYWYRQLPEEGLKFMVYLQKENIIDESGMPKERFSAEFPKEGPSILRIQQVVRGDSAAYFCASSPPKSRLAIGDEQFFGPGTRLTVL.

This chain links TRBV30 with TRBJ2-5, with 7 bases matching TRBD1. With 2 bases clipped from V and 4 bases from J, the junction kept 10 bases outside the gene matches. This CDR3 is built from 15 residues. Germline values: CDR1 GTSNPN, CDR2 SVGIG (reference sequence). The chain's CDR3 is CAWSPLTGKGETQYF. The CDR3 region has the DNA TGTGCCTGGAGTCCCCTGACAGGGAAAGGAGAGACCCAGTACTTC.